These 6 T cell receptor beta chains were sequenced from one sample in a study of T cell clonality in common variable immunodeficiency. The study's findings and limits: Reportedly, TCR beta sequences from common variable immunodeficiency showed fewer deletions and N-nucleotide insertions.

Their recognized antigens are unknown. Here immunoSEQ multiplex PCR was the method, and the copy in TCRdb shows in-frame clones only, minus some. The table records just over 15,000 clones without singletons, the ten largest covering 9.5% to 15%. The material sequenced was peripheral blood mononuclear cells. The receptors were gathered from a human donor with common variable immunodeficiency.

Notes on this clone: Read sequence stops 3 residues before the CDR3 end, and the germline J gene provides the missing end. The chain uses TRBV19 and TRBJ2-1; 8 bases fit TRBD1. Germline CDR1 is LNHDA and CDR2 is SQIVND (reference sequence). The V segment lost 5 bases and the J segment 7 bases; nucleotides outside the gene matches: 7. CDR3 size: 14 residues. Incomplete CDR3 DNA: TGTGCCAGTAGTCCTAGACAGGGGCTTAATGAG. Amino acid sequence: CASSPRQGLNE. The CDR3 in its entirety is CASSPRQGLNEQFF.

This clone has ten or more counts. CDR3 DNA, as far as it was read: TGTGCCAGCAGCGTTCTAGTGGGGGGTGGGACCGGGGAG. This encodes CASSVLVGGGTGE. The whole CDR3 protein reads CASSVLVGGGTGELFF. The chain carries TRBV7-8 and TRBJ2-2; weak D call: TRBD2 (6 bases). The read ends 3 residues early relative to the CDR3; the germline J gene fills the gap. Germline V lookup: CDR1 SGHVS, CDR2 FQNEAQ. V was cut by 5 bases and J by 5 bases, with 18 bases left in between. The CDR3 runs 16 residues.

In this sample, this clone turned up a few times. From the germline J gene comes the end of the CDR3, since the read stops 3 residues before it. The rearrangement links TRBV6-1 to TRBJ1-6, with 8 bases identical to TRBD1. The CDR3 is 14 amino acids. Germline loops: CDR1 MNHNS, CDR2 SASEGT. The ends lost 3 bases at V and 9 bases at J; junction bases unmatched: 4. The DNA read from the CDR3 is TGTGCCAGCAGTGAGACAGGGGTGGTTTCACCC. Protein: CASSETGVVSP. The whole CDR3 region reads CASSETGVVSPLHF.

Comment on this clone: The sequenced fragment ends 3 residues before the CDR3 boundary, so the rest is inferred from the germline J gene. The chain uses TRBV18 and TRBJ2-2; a possible D gene is TRBD2 (6 bases). The CDR3 covers 14 residues. Germline loops: CDR1 KGHSH, CDR2 LQKENI. Deletions cut 6 bases from V and 4 bases from J, with 12 bases between. The CDR3 bases that were read are TGTGCCAGCTCCCGGCGGGGCGTCACCGGGGAG. It yields the protein CASSRRGVTGE. The entire CDR3 protein reads CASSRRGVTGELFF.

Details on this clone: With the read ending 3 residues before the CDR3 end, the germline J gene is used to fill in that end. The chain employs TRBV19 and TRBJ1-5; a possible D gene is TRBD1 (5 bases). Trimming cost V 7 bases and J 2 bases, with 18 bases left between them. The V gene's germline CDR1 is LNHDA and CDR2 SQIVND (reference sequence). This CDR3 contains 16 residues. CDR3 protein: CASTPVQGRGNQPQHF. The covered CDR3 bases are TGTGCCAGTACCCCAGTCCAGGGTCGTGGCAATCAGCCC.

This clone was seen a handful of times. Coverage ceases 3 residues before the CDR3 finishes, and the germline J gene fills in the end. The V gene is TRBV29-1, the J gene TRBJ2-1; 7 bases align to TRBD2. CDR1 and CDR2 (germline): SQVTM, ANQGSEA. V was pared by 1 base and J by 7 bases, with 13 bases of the junction left unmatched. This CDR3 comprises 16 residues. CDR3 bases read: TGCAGCGTTGAAGGCCGACGGGGAGGGCGAACAAATGAG. As protein: CSVEGRRGGRTNE. The whole CDR3 protein reads CSVEGRRGGRTNEQFF.